The next 4 T cell receptor beta chains were all read from a single sample in a study of control samples from healthy donors and cancer patients. Assay used: immunoSEQ multiplex PCR; TCRdb lists only in-frame clones, some missing. Of 60,000 to 100,000 clones in the sample, approximately 89% were seen once. The sequencing sample was made of blood. These receptors were obtained from a man in his forties or fifties in good health.

The chain uses TRBV3-1 (or the pseudogene TRBV3-2) and TRBJ2-5; D is undetermined. CDR1 LGHDT and CDR2 YNNKEL come from the germline V gene (reference sequence). Trimming shortened V by 3 bases and J by 7 bases, and 3 bases separated the two germline ends. The CDR3 totals 10 residues. This CDR3 reads CASSHGTQYF. The CDR3, as DNA: TGTGCCAGCAGCCACGGGACCCAGTACTTC.

The rearrangement links TRBV11-2 to TRBJ2-3, with D possibly being TRBD2 (5 bases). This CDR3 has 14 amino acids. V lost 0 bases and J lost 8, with 12 bases in between. The germline V gene encodes CDR1 SGHAT and CDR2 FQNNGV. CDR3 residues: CASSLETGFGTQYF. The CDR3 region has the DNA TGTGCCAGCAGCTTAGAAACGGGGTTTGGTACGCAGTATTTT.

In the case of this clone: One end of the junction varies from germline; a read error may be responsible. This chain links TRBV7-7 with TRBJ2-5; D gene ambiguous. CDR1 and CDR2 from the germline V gene are SSHAT and FNYEAQ (reference sequence). This CDR3 comprises 13 residues. The CDR3: CASSPPNQETQYF. CDR3 bases: TGTGCTAGCAGCCCCCCAAACCAAGAGACCCAGTACTTC. Looking up the rest from reference TRBV7-7 and TRBJ2-5 gives the full variable domain: GAGVSQSPRYKVTKRGQDVTLRCDPISSHATLYWYQQALGQGPEFLTYFNYEAQPDKSGLPSDRFSAERPEGSISTLTIQRTEQRDSAMYRCASSPPNQETQYFGPGTRLLVL.

About this clone itself: One junction end disagrees with the germline gene, perhaps due to a read error. V gene TRBV2 combines with J gene TRBJ1-4; 7 bases align to TRBD1. The V gene's germline CDR1 is SNHLY and CDR2 FYNNEI. The CDR3 sequence is 15 residues long. The CDR3 DNA reads as TGTGCCAGCGCCCGACAGGGAGCAACCAATGAAAAACTGTTTTTT. Its translation: CASARQGATNEKLFF.